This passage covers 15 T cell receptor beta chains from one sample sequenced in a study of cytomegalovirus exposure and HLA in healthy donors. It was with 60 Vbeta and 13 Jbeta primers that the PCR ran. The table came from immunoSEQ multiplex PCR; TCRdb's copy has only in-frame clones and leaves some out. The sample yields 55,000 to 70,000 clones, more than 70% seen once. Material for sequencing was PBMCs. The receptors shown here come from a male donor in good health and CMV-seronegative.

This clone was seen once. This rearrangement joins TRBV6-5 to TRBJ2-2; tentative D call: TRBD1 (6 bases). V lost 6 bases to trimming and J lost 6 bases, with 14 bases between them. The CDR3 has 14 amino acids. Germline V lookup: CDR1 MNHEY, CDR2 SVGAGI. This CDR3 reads CASSPGRQAGELFF. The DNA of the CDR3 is TGTGCCAGCAGCCCCGGTAGACAGGCCGGGGAGCTGTTTTTT.

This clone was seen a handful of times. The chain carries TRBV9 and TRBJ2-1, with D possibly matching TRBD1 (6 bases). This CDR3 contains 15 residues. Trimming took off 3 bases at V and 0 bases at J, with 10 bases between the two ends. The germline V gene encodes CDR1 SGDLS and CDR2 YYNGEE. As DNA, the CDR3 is TGTGCCAGCAGCGCACAGGGTAGCTCCTACAATGAGCAGTTCTTC. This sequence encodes CASSAQGSSYNEQFF.

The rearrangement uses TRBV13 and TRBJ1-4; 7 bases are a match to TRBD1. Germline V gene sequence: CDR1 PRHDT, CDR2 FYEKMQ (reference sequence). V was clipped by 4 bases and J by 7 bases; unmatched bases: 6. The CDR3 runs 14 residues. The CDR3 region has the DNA TGTGCCAGCAGCTCACAGGGGTTAGGTGAAAAACTGTTTTTT. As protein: CASSSQGLGEKLFF.

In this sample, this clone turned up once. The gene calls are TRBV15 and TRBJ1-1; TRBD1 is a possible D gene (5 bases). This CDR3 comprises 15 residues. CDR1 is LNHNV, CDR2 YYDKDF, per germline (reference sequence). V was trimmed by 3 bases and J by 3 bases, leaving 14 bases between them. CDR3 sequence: CATSRGHSFDTEAFF. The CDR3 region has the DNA TGTGCCACCAGCAGGGGGCACAGTTTTGACACTGAAGCTTTCTTT.

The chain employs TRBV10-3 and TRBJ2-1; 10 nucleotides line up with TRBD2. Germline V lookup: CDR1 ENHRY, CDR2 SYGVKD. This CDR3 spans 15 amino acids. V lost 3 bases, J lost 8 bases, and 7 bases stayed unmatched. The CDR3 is CAISESSGGSDEQFF. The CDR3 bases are TGTGCCATCAGTGAAAGTAGCGGGGGGTCGGATGAGCAGTTCTTC.

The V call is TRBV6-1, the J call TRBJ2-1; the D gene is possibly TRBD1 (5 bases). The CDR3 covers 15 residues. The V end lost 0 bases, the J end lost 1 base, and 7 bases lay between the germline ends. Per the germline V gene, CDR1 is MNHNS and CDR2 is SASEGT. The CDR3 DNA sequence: TGTGCCAGCAGTGAAGCGCAGGGATCCTACAATGAGCAGTTCTTC. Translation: CASSEAQGSYNEQFF.

Here the CDR3 reads CASSFLTGGFQETQYF. The CDR3 coding sequence is TGTGCCAGCAGCTTCCTGACAGGGGGTTTCCAAGAGACCCAGTACTTC. V gene TRBV7-9 combines with J gene TRBJ2-5; 9 bases are shared with TRBD1. Unmatched junction bases numbered 6, after V lost 3 bases and J lost 1 base. The germline CDR1 and CDR2 sequences are SEHNR and FQNEAQ (reference sequence). The CDR3 sequence is 16 residues long.

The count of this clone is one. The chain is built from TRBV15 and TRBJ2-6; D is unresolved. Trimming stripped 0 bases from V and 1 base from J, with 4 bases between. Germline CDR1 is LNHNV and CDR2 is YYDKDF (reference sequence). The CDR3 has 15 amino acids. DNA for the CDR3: TGTGCCACCAGCAGAGAACGGTCTGGGGCCAACGTCCTGACTTTC. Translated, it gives CATSRERSGANVLTF.

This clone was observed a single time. CDR3: CASSLSGSTEAFF. CDR3 nucleotides: TGTGCCAGCAGCTTATCGGGGAGTACTGAAGCTTTCTTT. The gene calls are TRBV7-3 and TRBJ1-1; D is undetermined. CDR1 and CDR2 from the germline V gene are SGHTA and FQGTGA. There are 13 residues in the CDR3. V was pared by 2 bases and J by 5 bases, with 9 bases between.

The CDR3 sequence: CASEGRGGGEQYF. The CDR3 DNA reads as TGTGCCAGCGAGGGGAGGGGAGGAGGCGAGCAGTACTTC. V gene TRBV4-2 combines with J gene TRBJ2-7; TRBD2 agrees at 7 bases. Trimming cost V 8 bases and J 6 bases; bases outside gene matches: 10. The germline V gene encodes CDR1 LGHNA and CDR2 YNFKEQ. The CDR3 covers 13 residues.

CDR3 in amino acids: CASSLGEVGYNEQFF. As DNA, the CDR3 is TGCGCCAGCAGCTTGGGCGAGGTCGGATACAATGAGCAGTTCTTC. The V and J genes are TRBV5-1 and TRBJ2-1; D not resolved. The ends were cut back, 0 bases at V and 4 bases at J, with 11 bases in the middle. Looked up from germline, CDR1 is SGHRS and CDR2 is YFSETQ. The CDR3 contains 15 residues.

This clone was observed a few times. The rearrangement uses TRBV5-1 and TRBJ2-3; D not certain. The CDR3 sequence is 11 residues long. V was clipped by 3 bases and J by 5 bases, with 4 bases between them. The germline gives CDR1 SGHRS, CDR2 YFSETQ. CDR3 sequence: CASSSGDTQYF. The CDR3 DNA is TGCGCCAGCAGCTCAGGAGATACGCAGTATTTT. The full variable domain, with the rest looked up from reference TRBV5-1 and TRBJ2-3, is KAGVTQTPRYLIKTRGQQVTLSCSPISGHRSVSWYQQTPGQGLQFLFEYFSETQRNKGNFPGRFSGRQFSNSRSEMNVSTLELGDSALYLCASSSGDTQYFGPGTRLTVL.

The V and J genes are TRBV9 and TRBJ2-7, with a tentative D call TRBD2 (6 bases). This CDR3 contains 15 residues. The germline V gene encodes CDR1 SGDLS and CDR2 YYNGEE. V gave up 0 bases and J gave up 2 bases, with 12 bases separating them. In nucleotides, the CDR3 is TGTGCCAGCAGCGTAGAGGGACTGGCGGCCTACGAGCAGTACTTC. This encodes CASSVEGLAAYEQYF.

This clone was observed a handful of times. CDR3: CASRRGGAIEAFF. CDR3 coding DNA: TGTGCCAGCAGGAGAGGGGGCGCGATTGAAGCTTTCTTT. This rearrangement joins TRBV25-1 to TRBJ1-1, with 7 bases lining up with TRBD1. This CDR3 comprises 13 residues. The V gene's germline CDR1 is MGHDK and CDR2 SYGVNS. The ends lost 6 bases at V and 7 bases at J; junction bases unmatched: 8.

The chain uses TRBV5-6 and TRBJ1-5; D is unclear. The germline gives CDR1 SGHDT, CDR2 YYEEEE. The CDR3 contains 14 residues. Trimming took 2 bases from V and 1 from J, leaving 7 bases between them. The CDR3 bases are TGTGCCAGCAGCTTCAGAGGGAGCAATCAGCCCCAGCATTTT. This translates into CASSFRGSNQPQHF.